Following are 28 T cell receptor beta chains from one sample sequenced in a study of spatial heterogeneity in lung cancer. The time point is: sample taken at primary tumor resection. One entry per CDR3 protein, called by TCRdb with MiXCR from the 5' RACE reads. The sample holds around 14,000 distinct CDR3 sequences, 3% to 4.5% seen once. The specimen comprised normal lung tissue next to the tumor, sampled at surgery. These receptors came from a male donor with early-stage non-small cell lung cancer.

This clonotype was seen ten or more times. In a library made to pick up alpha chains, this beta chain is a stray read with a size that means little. This CDR3 is CASSLQDSPLHF. The CDR3 DNA is TGTGCCAGCAGTCTCCAGGATTCACCCCTCCACTTT. This chain joins TRBV12-3 or TRBV12-4 and TRBJ1-6; D is unresolved. This CDR3 has 12 amino acids. V shed 5 bases and J shed 8 bases, with 7 bases lying between them.

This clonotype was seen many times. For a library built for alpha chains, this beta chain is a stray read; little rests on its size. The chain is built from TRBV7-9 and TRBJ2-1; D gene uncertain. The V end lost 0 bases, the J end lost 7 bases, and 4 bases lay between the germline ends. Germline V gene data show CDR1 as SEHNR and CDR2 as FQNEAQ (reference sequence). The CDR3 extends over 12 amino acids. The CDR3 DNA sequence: TGTGCCAGCAGCTTAGCACGGAATGAGCAGTTCTTC. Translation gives CASSLARNEQFF.

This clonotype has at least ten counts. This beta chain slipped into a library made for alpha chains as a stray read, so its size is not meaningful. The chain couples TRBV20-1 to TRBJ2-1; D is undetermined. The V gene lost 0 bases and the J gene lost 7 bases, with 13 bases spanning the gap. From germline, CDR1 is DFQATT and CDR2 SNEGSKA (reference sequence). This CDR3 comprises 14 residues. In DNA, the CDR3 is TGCAGTGCTAGAGATTTAACGACTTGGAATGAGCAGTTCTTC. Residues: CSARDLTTWNEQFF.

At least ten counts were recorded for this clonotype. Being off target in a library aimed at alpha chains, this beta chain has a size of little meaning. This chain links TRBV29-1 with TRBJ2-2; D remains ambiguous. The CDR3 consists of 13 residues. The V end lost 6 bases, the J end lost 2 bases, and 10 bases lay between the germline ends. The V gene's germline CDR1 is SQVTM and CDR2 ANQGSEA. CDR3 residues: CSVAYTNTGELFF. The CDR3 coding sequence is TGCAGCGTAGCCTACACAAACACCGGGGAGCTGTTTTTT.

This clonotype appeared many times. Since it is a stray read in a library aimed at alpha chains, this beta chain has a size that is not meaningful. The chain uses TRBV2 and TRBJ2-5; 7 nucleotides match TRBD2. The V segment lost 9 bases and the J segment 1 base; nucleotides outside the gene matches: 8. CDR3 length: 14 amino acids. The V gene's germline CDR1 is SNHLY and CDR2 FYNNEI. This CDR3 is CARGAGATQETQYF. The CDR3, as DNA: TGTGCCAGAGGCGCGGGAGCGACCCAAGAGACCCAGTACTTC. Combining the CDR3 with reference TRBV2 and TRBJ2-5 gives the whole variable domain EPEVTQTPSHQVTQMGQEVILRCVPISNHLYFYWYRQILGQKVEFLVSFYNNEISEKSEIFDDQFSVERPDGSNFTLKIRSTKLEDSAMYFCARGAGATQETQYFGPGTRLLVL.

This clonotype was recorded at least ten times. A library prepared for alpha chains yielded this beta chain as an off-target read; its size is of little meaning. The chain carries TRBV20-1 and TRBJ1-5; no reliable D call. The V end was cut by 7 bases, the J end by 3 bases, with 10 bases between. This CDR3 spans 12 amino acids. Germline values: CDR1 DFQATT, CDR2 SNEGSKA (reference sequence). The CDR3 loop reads CSVTYTNQPQHF. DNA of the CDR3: TGCAGTGTAACCTATACCAATCAGCCCCAGCATTTT.

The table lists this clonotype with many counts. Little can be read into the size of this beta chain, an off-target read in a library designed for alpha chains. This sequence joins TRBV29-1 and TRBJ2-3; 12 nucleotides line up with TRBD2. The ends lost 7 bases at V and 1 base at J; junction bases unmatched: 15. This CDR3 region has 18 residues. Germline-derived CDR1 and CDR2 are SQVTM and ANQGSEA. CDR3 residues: CSALEASGRAKGTDTQYF. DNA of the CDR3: TGCAGCGCCCTAGAAGCTAGCGGGAGGGCCAAAGGCACAGATACGCAGTATTTT.

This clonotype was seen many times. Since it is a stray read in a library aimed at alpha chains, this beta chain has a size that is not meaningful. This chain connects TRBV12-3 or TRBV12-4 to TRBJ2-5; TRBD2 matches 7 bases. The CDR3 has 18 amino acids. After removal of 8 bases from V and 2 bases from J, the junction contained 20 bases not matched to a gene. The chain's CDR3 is CASQVQGLAVTLQETQYF. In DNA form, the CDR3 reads TGTGCCAGCCAAGTTCAGGGCCTAGCGGTAACCTTACAAGAGACCCAGTACTTC.

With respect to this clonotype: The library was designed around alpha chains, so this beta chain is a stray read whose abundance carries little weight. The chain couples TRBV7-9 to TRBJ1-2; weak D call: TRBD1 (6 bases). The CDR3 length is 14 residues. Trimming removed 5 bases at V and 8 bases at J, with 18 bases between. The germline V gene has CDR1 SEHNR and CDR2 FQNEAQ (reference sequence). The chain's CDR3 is CASSPPTGMRGYTF. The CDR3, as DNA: TGTGCCAGCAGCCCACCTACAGGGATGAGAGGCTACACCTTC.

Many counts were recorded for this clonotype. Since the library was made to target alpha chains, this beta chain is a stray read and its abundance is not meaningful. CDR3 loop: CASRLAGGGYNEQFF. The CDR3 DNA is TGTGCCAGCAGGTTAGCGGGAGGAGGGTACAATGAGCAGTTCTTC. The chain is built from TRBV6-6 and TRBJ2-1, with 10 bases that match TRBD2. The CDR3 covers 15 residues. With 6 bases clipped from V and 4 bases from J, the junction kept 6 bases outside the gene matches. The germline V gene has CDR1 MNHNY and CDR2 SVGAGI (reference sequence).

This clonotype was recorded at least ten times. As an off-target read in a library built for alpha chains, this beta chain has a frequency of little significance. DNA of the CDR3: TGTGCCAGCAGCGCTAGGGGGGCGATTGATGGCAATCAGCCCCAGCATTTT. As protein: CASSARGAIDGNQPQHF. The chain employs TRBV7-8 and TRBJ1-5; tentative D call: TRBD1 (6 bases). In germline, CDR1 is SGHVS, CDR2 FQNEAQ. The CDR3 has 17 residues. V lost 5 bases and J 2 bases, leaving 19 bases between the germline ends.

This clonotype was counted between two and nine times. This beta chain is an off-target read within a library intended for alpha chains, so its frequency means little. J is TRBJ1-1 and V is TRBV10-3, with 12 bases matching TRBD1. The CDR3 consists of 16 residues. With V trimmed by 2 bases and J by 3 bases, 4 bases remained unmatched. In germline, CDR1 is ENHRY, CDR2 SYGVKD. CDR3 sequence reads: CAISERGQGADTEAFF. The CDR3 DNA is TGTGCCATCAGTGAGAGGGGACAGGGGGCGGACACTGAAGCTTTCTTT.

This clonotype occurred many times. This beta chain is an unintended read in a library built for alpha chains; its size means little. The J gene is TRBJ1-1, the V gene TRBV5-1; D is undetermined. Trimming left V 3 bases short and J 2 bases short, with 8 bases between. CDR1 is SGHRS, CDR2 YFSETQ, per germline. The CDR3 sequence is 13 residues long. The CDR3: CASSYGINTEAFF. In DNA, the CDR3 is TGCGCCAGCAGCTACGGGATTAACACTGAAGCTTTCTTT.

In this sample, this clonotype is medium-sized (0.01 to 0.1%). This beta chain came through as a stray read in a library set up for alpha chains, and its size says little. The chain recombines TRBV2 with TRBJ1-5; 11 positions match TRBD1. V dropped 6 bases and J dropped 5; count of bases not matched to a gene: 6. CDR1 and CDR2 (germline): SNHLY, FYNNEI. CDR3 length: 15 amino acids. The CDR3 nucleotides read TGTGCCAGCAGGGACGGGACAGGGGGTTATCAGCCCCAGCATTTT. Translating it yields CASRDGTGGYQPQHF.

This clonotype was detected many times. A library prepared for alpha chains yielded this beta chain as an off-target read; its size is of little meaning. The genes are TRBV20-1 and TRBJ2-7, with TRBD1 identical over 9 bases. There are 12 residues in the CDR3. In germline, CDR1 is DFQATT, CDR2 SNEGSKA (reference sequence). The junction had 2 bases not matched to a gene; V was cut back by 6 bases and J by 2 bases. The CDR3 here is CSAGTGTYEQYF. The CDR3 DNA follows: TGCAGTGCCGGGACAGGGACCTACGAGCAGTACTTC.

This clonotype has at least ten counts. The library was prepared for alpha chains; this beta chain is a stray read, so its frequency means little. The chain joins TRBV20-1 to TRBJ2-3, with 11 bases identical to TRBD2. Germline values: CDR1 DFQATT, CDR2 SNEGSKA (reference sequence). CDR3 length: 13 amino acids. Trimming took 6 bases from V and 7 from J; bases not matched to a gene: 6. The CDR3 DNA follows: TGCAGTGCCCATAGCGGGAGGGTAAATACGCAGTATTTT. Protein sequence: CSAHSGRVNTQYF.

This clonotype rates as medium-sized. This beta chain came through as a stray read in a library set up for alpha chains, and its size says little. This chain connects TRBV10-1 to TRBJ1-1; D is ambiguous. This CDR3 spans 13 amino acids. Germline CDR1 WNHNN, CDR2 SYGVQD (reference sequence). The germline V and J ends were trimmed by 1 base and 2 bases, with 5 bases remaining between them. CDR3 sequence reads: CASSEWTNTEAFF. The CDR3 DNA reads TGCGCCAGCAGTGAGTGGACCAACACTGAAGCTTTCTTT.

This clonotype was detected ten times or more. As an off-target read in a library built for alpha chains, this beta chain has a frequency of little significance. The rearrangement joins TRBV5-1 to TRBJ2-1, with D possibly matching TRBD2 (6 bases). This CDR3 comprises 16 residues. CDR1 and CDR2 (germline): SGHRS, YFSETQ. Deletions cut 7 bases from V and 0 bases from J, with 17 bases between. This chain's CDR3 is CASYAWAGSSYNEQFF. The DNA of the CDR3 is TGCGCCAGCTACGCTTGGGCCGGGAGCTCCTACAATGAGCAGTTCTTC. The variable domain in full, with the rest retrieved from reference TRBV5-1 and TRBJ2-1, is KAGVTQTPRYLIKTRGQQVTLSCSPISGHRSVSWYQQTPGQGLQFLFEYFSETQRNKGNFPGRFSGRQFSNSRSEMNVSTLELGDSALYLCASYAWAGSSYNEQFFGPGTRLTVL.

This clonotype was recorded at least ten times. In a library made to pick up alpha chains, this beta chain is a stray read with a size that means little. The CDR3 region has the DNA TGTGCCAGCAGCTTAAGTGGGCTAGCGGGAGGGGAGCAAGAGACCCAGTACTTC. Protein: CASSLSGLAGGEQETQYF. The chain has TRBV7-2 and TRBJ2-5; TRBD2 aligns across 12 bases. V lost 2 bases and J lost 2; bases outside the gene matches: 9. The germline V gene has CDR1 SGHTA and CDR2 FQGNSA. The CDR3 extends over 18 amino acids.

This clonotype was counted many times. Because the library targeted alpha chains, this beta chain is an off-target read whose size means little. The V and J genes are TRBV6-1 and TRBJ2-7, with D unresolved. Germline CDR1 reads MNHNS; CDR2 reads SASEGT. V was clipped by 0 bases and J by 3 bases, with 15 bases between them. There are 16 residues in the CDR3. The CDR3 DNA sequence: TGTGCCAGCAGTGAAGCCCCCCGAAAGGGTAACTACGAGCAGTACTTC. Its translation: CASSEAPRKGNYEQYF.

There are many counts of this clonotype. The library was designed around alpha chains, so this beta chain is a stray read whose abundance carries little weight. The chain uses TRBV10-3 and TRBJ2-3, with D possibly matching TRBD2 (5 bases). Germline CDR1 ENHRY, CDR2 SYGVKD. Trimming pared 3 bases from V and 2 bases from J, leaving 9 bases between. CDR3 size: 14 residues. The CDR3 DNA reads TGTGCCATCAGTGATATGAGGGACACAGATACGCAGTATTTT. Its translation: CAISDMRDTDTQYF.

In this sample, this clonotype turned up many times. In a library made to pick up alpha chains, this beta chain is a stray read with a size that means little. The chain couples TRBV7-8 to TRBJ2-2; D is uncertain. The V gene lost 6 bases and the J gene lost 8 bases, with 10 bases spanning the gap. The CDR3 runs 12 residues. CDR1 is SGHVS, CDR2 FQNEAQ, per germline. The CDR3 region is CASSFPVGELFF. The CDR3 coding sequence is TGTGCCAGCAGTTTCCCAGTGGGGGAGCTGTTTTTT.

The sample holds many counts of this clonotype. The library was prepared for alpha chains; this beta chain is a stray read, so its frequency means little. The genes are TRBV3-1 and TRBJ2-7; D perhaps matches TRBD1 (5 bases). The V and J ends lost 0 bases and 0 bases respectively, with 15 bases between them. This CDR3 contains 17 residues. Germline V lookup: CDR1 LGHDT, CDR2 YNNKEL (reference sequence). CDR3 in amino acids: CASSQDLQGRSSYEQYF. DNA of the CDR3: TGTGCCAGCAGCCAAGACCTTCAGGGAAGATCCTCCTACGAGCAGTACTTC.

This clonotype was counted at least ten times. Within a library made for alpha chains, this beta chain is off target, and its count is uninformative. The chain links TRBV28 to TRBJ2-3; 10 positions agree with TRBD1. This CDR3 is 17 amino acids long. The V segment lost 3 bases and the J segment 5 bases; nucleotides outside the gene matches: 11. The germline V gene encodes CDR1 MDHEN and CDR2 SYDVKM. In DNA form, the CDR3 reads TGTGCCAGCAGTTTGATGGGACAGGGGAGGTCCCTAGATACGCAGTATTTT. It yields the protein CASSLMGQGRSLDTQYF.

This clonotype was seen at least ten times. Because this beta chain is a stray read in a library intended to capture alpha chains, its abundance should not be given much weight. The CDR3 sequence: CSARPTLRVGTDTQYF. For the CDR3, the DNA is TGCAGTGCTAGACCGACGCTTAGGGTGGGCACAGATACGCAGTATTTT. This chain joins TRBV20-1 and TRBJ2-3; D gene unclear. The V and J ends lost 2 bases and 1 base respectively, with 16 bases between them. The germline V gene has CDR1 DFQATT and CDR2 SNEGSKA (reference sequence). The CDR3 totals 16 residues.

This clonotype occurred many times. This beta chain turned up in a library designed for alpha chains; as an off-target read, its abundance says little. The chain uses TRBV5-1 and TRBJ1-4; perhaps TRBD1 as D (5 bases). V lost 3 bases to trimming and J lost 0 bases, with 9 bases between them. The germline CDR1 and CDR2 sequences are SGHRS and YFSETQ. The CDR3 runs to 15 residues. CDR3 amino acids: CASSWDVTTNEKLFF. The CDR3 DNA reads TGCGCCAGCAGCTGGGACGTAACAACTAATGAAAAACTGTTTTTT.

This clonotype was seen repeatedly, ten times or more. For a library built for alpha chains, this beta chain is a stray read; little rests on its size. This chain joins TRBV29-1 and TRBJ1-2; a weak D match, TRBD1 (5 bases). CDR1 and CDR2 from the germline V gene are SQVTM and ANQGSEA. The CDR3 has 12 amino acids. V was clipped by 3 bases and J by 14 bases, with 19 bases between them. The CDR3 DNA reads TGCAGCGTTGACCAGGGAGAGAAACCTCGAACCTTC. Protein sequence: CSVDQGEKPRTF.

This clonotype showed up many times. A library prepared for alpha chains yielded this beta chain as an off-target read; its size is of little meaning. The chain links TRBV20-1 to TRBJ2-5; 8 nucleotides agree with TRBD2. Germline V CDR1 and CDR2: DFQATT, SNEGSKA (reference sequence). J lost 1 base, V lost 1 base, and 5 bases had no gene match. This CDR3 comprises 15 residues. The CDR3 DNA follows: TGCAGTGCTAGAGGCCAACTAGCGGCCCAAGAGACCCAGTACTTC. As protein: CSARGQLAAQETQYF.